This T cell receptor beta chain stems from a study of T-cell reconstitution after alpha-beta-depleted transplantation in children. Trimming took 2 bases from V and 3 from J, leaving 16 bases between them. This CDR3 region has 16 residues. Germline CDR1 and CDR2: MNHEY and SVGAGI. Only a few counts were recorded for this clonotype. Library preparation (for TCRbeta) was performed with unique molecular identifiers. MiXCR, applied by TCRdb to the PCR reads, yields one record per CDR3 protein. Of about 610,000 distinct CDR3 sequences listed, about 10% are singletons. Source: PBMCs from the stem cell graft donor, taken from the stem cell graft. This receptor was obtained from a human donor who donated a stem cell graft to a child with acute myeloid leukemia. This chain joins TRBV6-5 and TRBJ2-5; TRBD2 might be the D (6 bases). The CDR3 DNA is TGTGCCAGCAGTTACGGATGGAGTTGGGGGGAAGAGACCCAGTACTTC. It encodes CASSYGWSWGEETQYF.